The T cell receptor beta chain described here comes from a study of identical twins. One entry per CDR3 protein, called by TCRdb with MiXCR from the 5' RACE reads. The sample holds about 720,000 distinct CDR3 sequences, 18% seen once. Trimming stripped 5 bases from V and 2 bases from J, with 10 bases between. The CDR3 consists of 13 residues. CDR1 and CDR2 (germline): MNHEY, SMNVEV (reference sequence). The sample was also reused in another study, on T cells expressing NK-cell markers. From that paper: Most of the eight sequenced donors were HCMV-seropositive; one was seronegative. Dominant NKG2C+ clonotypes accounted for roughly 1.0-7.0% of CD8+ T cells in over 5 donors.

The TCR was taken from a woman aged 18-35 years in good health. The chain links TRBV27 to TRBJ2-7, with D possibly matching TRBD1 (5 bases). Sequenced material: PBMCs. This chain's CDR3 is CASSMTATYEQYF. DNA for the CDR3: TGTGCCAGCAGTATGACAGCGACCTACGAGCAGTACTTC.